This T cell receptor (beta chain) was sequenced during a study of CD8+CD57+ T cells in acquired aplastic anemia listed by TCRdb under 2018. For the wider study: Extracted DNA from sorted CD4+ and CD8+ cells averaged around 3.5 ug, ranging from about 0.17 to 30 ug. For healthy donor samples, the average read count was about 9.9 million for CD4+ cells and approximately 11 million for CD8+ cells.

Profiling of TCR beta VDJ combinations and CDR3 sequences used genomic DNA as the template. An Illumina HiSeq 2000 was the platform used for TCR repertoire sequencing. The original methods were these. Repertoire assessment relied on Simpson's diversity index, CDR3 size and DJ length profiles, and TRBV/TRBJ rearrangement plots. The most abundant DNA sequence in the deep sequencing data was defined as the immunodominant clone. CDR3 amino acid sequences were checked for sharing across subjects and were also compared against the VDJdb database and published repertoires. TCRdb redid the processing of the public reads, applying fastp at Q25 and MiXCR, and retained in-frame beta chains. Each CDR3 protein appears once, grouped with its most common genes and DNA. The V and J calls here are based on TCRdb, not the publication. For this sample there are around 200,000 distinct CDR3 sequences; 61% appear just once. In total, the top ten clones hold 25% to 30% of the sample.

As concerns this clonotype: It has no known antigen specificity. No clone much larger than this one lies a single base away; base qualities are absent.

Results and caveats for the whole study, not just this receptor: Some 27 CD8+ CDR3 sequences were found in both patients and controls but appeared to be highly expressed in patients and within the immunodominant clones of the patients. No significant difference in CD8+ Simpson's diversity was found between patients and healthy controls (P=0.060).

In the study, sorted CD4+ and CD8+ blood T cells from patients with severe aplastic anemia and from healthy subjects underwent deep sequencing of TCR repertoires. Ficoll-Paque density gradient centrifugation was used to isolate peripheral blood mononuclear cells. CD4+ and CD8+ T cells were sorted by FACS or magnetic beads before DNA extraction. The sample taken for sequencing was sorted CD4+, CD8+, or CD8+CD57+ T cells (not recorded which) from PBMCs. The clonotype was recovered from a human donor in good health.

The DNA reads as follows: TGTGCCAGCAGCGGGGACAGGGGAGAGCGCGAGCAGTACTTC. Its coded protein is CASSGDRGEREQYF. The chain couples TRBV7-3 to TRBJ2-7, and TRBD1 matches 10 of the central bases. Taken from the germline V gene, the CDR1 and CDR2 loops are SGHTA and FQGTGA. There are 14 amino acids in the CDR3, from cysteine to phenylalanine inclusive. Only the CDR3 DNA is retained, 42 bases long and in frame from the first base. V loses 5 bases at its end and J loses 6 bases; junction bases beyond the gene matches: 7.